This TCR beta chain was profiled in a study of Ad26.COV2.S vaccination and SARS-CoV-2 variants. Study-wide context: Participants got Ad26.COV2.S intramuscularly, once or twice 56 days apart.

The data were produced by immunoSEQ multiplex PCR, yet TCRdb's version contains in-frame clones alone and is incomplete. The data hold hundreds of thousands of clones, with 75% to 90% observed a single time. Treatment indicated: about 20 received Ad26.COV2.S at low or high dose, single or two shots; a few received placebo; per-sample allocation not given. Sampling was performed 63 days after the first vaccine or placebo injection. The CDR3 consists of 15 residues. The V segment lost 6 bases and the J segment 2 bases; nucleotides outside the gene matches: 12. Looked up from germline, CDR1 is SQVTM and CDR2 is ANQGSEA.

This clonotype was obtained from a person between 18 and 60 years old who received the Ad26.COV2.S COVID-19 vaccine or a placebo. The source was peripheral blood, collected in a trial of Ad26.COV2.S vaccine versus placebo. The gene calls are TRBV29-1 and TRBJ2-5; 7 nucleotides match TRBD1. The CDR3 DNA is TGCAGCGTCTCCAGACAGGGTACACTTCAAGAGACCCAGTACTTC. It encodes CSVSRQGTLQETQYF.